This T cell receptor beta chain stems from a study of breast tumors, draining lymph nodes, adjacent tissues. Notes on the study in general: Tumor TCR diversity was below lymph nodes but above nontumor tissue. The data were judged consistent with most tumor T cells coming from lymph node and expanding in tumor. Luminal-like breast cancer showed significantly greater tumor-nontumor repertoire similarity than basal-like breast cancer did.

TCRdb fed the multiplex PCR reads into MiXCR, producing one record per CDR3 protein. The table includes 150,000 to 250,000 distinct CDR3 sequences, 31% detected once. A note on this clonotype: Its matching antigen is unknown.

Trimming removed 4 bases from V and 4 bases from J, with 20 bases in between. Germline values: CDR1 MNHEY, CDR2 SMNVEV (reference sequence). This CDR3 spans 16 amino acids. Axillary draining lymph nodes of breast cancer patients supplied the node samples. Sequenced input: axillary lymph node tissue. The chain has TRBV27 and TRBJ2-7; either TRBD1 or TRBD2 may fit D (5 bases each). The sequence came from a female donor with breast cancer. Some clones in this sample may be carry-over from other donors' samples. The CDR3 DNA follows: TGTGCCAGCAGTTCAACTTTCCGGGGCAGTTATTACGAGCAGTACTTC. Residues: CASSSTFRGSYYEQYF.